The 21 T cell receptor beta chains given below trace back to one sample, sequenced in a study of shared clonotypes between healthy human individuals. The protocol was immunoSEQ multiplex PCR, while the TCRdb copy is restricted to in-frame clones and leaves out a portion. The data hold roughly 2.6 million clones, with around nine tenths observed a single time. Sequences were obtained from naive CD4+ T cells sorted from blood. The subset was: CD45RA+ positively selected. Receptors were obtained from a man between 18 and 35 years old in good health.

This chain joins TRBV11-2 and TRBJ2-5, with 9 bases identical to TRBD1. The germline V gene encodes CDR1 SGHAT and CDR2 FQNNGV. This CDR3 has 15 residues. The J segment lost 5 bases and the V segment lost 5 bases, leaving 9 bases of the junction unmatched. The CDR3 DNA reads TGTGCCAGCAGCCCCCTGACAGGGGGAGTGGAGACCCAGTACTTC. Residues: CASSPLTGGVETQYF.

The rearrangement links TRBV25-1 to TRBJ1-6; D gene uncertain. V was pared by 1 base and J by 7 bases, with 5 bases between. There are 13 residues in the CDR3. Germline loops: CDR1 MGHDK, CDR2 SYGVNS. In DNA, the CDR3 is TGTGCCAGCAGTGAATCAGGCAATTCACCCCTCCACTTT. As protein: CASSESGNSPLHF. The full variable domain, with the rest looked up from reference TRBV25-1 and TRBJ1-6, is EADIYQTPRYLVIGTGKKITLECSQTMGHDKMYWYQQDPGMELHLIHYSYGVNSTEKGDLSSESTVSRIRTEHFPLTLESARPSHTSQYLCASSESGNSPLHFGNGTRLTVT.

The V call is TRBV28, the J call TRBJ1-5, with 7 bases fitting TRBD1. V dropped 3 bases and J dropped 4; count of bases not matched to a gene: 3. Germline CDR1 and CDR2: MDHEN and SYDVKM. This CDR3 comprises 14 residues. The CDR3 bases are TGTGCCAGCAGTTTCAGGGACAGAAATCAGCCCCAGCATTTT. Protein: CASSFRDRNQPQHF. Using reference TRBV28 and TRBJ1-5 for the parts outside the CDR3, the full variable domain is DVKVTQSSRYLVKRTGEKVFLECVQDMDHENMFWYRQDPGLGLRLIYFSYDVKMKEKGDIPEGYSVSREKKERFSLILESASTNQTSMYLCASSFRDRNQPQHFGDGTRLSIL.

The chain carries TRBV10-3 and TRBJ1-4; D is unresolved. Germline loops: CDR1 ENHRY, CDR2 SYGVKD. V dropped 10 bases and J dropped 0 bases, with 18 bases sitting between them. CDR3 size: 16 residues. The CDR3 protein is CATGSLESATNEKLFF. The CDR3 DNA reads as TGTGCCACGGGATCGCTAGAGAGTGCAACTAATGAAAAACTGTTTTTT.

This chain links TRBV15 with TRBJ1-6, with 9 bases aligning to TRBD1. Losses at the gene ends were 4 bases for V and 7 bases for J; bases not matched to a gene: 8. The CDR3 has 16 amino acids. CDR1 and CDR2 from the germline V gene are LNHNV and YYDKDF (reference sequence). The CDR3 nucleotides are TGTGCCACCAGCAAGGGACAGGGAAGATACAATTCACCCCTCCACTTT. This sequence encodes CATSKGQGRYNSPLHF. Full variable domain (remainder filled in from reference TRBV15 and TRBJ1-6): DAMVIQNPRYQVTQFGKPVTLSCSQTLNHNVMYWYQQKSSQAPKLLFHYYDKDFNNEADTPDNFQSRRPNTSFCFLDIRSPGLGDTAMYLCATSKGQGRYNSPLHFGNGTRLTVT.

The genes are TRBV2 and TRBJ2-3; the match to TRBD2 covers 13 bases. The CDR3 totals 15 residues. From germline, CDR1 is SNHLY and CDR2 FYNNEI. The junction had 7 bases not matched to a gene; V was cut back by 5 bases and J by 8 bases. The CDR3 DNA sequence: TGTGCCAGCAGTATAACTAGCGGGGGGGCCGGTACGCAGTATTTT. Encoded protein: CASSITSGGAGTQYF.

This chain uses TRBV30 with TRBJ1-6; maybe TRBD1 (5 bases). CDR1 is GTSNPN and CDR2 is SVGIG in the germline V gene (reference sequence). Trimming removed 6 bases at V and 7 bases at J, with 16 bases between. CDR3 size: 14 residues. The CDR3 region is CACPLGAANSPLHF. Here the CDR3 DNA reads TGTGCCTGCCCCTTAGGGGCAGCAAATTCACCCCTCCACTTT.

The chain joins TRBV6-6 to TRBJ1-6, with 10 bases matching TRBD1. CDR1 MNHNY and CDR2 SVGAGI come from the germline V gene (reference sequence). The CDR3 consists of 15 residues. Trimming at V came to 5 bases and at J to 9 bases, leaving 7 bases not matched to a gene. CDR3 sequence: CASSASTGGGSPLHF. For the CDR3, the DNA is TGTGCCAGCAGTGCGTCGACAGGGGGCGGTTCACCCCTCCACTTT.

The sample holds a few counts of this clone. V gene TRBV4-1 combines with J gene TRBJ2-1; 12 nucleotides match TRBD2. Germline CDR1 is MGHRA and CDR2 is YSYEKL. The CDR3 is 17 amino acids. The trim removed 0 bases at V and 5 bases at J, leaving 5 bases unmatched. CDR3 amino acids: CASSQERLAGAHNEQFF. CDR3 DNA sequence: TGCGCCAGCAGCCAAGAAAGACTAGCGGGGGCCCACAATGAGCAGTTCTTC.

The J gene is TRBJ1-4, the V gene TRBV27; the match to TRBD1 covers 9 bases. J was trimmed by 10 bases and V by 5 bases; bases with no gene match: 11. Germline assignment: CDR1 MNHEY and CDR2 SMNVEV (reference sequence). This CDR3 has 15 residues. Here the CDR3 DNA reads TGTGCCAGCAGTCCCCGGGACAGGGTATCGGGAAAACTGTTTTTT. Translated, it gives CASSPRDRVSGKLFF.

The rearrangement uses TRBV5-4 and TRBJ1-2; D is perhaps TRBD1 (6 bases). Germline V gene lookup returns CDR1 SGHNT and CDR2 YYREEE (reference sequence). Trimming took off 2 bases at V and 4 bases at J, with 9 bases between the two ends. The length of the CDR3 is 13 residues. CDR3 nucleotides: TGTGCCAGCAGCTTACAGGGTACCTATGGCTACACCTTC. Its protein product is CASSLQGTYGYTF.

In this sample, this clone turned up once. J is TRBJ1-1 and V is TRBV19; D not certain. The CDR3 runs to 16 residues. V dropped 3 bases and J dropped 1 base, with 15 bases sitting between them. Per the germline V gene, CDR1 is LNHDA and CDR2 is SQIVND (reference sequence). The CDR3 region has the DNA TGTGCCAGTAGTATTCGTGCCCTGACACCGAACACTGAAGCTTTCTTT. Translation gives CASSIRALTPNTEAFF.

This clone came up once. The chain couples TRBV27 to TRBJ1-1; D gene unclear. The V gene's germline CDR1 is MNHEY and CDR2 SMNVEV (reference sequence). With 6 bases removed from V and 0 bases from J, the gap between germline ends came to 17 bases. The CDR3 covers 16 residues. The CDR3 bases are TGTGCCAGCAGGACCTCACCGGGCAGAATGAACACTGAAGCTTTCTTT. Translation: CASRTSPGRMNTEAFF.

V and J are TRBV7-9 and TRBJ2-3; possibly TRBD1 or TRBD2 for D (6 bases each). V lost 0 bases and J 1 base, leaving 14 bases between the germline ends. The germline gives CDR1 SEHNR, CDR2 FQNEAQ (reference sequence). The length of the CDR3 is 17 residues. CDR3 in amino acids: CASSLALSGARTDTQYF. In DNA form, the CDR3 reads TGTGCCAGCAGCTTAGCGCTGTCGGGGGCGCGCACAGATACGCAGTATTTT. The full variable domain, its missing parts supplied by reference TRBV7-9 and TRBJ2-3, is DTGVSQNPRHKITKRGQNVTFRCDPISEHNRLYWYRQTLGQGPEFLTYFQNEAQLEKSRLLSDRFSAERPKGSFSTLEIQRTEQGDSAMYLCASSLALSGARTDTQYFGPGTRLTVL.

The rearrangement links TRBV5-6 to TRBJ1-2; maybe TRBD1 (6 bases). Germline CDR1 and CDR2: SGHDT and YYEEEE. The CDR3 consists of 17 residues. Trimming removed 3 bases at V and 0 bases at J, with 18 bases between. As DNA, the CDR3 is TGTGCCAGCAGCTATCTCGGGGGCGGGGCAGCTAACTATGGCTACACCTTC. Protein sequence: CASSYLGGGAANYGYTF.

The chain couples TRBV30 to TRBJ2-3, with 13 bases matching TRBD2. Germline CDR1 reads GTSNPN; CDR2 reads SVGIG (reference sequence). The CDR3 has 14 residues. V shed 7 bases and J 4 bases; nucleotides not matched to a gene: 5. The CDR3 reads CALTSGRRADTQYF. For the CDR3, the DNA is TGTGCCTTGACTAGCGGGAGGCGTGCAGATACGCAGTATTTT.

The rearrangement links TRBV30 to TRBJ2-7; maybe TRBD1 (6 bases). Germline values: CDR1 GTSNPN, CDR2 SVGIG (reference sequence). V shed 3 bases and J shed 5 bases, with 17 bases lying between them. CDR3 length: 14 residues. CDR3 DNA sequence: TGTGCCTGGAGCACAGGGAACGGGGTACACGAGCAGTACTTC. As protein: CAWSTGNGVHEQYF.

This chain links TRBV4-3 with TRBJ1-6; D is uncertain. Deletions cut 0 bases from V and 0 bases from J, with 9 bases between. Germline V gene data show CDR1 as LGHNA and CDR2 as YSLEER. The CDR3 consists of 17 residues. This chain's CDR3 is CASSQDLTSSYNSPLHF. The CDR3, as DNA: TGCGCCAGCAGCCAAGATCTCACGAGCTCCTATAATTCACCCCTCCACTTT.

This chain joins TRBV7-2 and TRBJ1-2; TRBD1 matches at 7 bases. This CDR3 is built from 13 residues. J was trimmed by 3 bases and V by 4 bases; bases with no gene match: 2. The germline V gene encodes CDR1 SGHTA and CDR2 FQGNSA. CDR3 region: CASSYGTDYGYTF. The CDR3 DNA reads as TGTGCCAGCAGCTATGGGACAGACTATGGCTACACCTTC.

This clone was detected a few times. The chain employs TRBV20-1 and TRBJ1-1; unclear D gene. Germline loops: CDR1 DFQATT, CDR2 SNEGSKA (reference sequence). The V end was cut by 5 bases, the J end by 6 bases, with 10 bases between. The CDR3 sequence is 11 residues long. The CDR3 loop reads CSAQREAEAFF. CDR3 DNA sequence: TGCAGTGCTCAGAGGGAAGCTGAAGCTTTCTTT.

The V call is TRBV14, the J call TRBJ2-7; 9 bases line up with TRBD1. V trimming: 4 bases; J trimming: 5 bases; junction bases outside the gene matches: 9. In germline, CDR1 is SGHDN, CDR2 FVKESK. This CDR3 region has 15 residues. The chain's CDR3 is CASSLPGQGNDEQYF. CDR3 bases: TGTGCCAGCAGCCTCCCGGGACAGGGTAACGACGAGCAGTACTTC.